A selection of T cell receptor beta chains follows, all from one sample in a study of human T cells and chemical hapten exposure. TCRdb re-called the RACE reads with MiXCR, one entry per CDR3 protein. The sample lists 75,000 to 100,000 distinct CDR3 sequences, approximately 10% occurring once. Sequenced here: whole blood, sampled in connection with sensitization to the hapten diphenylcyclopropenone (DPC). These receptors came from a woman in her fifties or sixties with alopecia areata. Some clones in this sample may be carry-over from other donors' samples. The CDR3 runs from the conserved cysteine through the conserved F or W. D genes are given only for firm matches. Rows give clone size only sometimes, using once, few, many, or a class for an expanded clone.

d_gene,j_gene,abundance,v_gene,CDR3aa,CDR3nt
.,TRBJ1-1,few,TRBV7-2,CASSLVRGEAFF,TGTGCCAGCAGCTTAGTCCGGGGTGAAGCTTTCTTT
.,TRBJ2-5,.,TRBV10-2,CASSESRAAQETQYF,TGCGCCAGCAGTGAGTCGAGAGCGGCACAAGAGACCCAGTACTTC
TRBD1,TRBJ1-5,many,TRBV4-2,CASSQDGQGANQPQHF,TGTGCCAGCAGCCAAGATGGACAGGGGGCTAATCAGCCCCAGCATTTT
.,TRBJ1-2,few,TRBV5-1,CASSWSGGALYGYTF,TGCGCCAGCAGCTGGTCAGGAGGGGCGCTTTATGGCTACACCTTC
TRBD1,TRBJ1-2,once,TRBV6-5,CASSYSSVGQGFYGYTF,TGTGCCAGCAGTTACTCATCTGTGGGACAGGGGTTTTATGGCTACACCTTC
.,TRBJ2-5,many,TRBV10-3,CAISEWPGEETQYF,TGTGCCATCAGTGAGTGGCCAGGAGAAGAGACCCAGTACTTC
.,TRBJ2-5,once,TRBV7-2,CASSPQGSKETQYF,TGTGCCAGCAGCCCCCAGGGGAGCAAAGAGACCCAGTACTTC
.,TRBJ1-5,few,TRBV12-3/TRBV12-4,CASSLRARQPQHF,TGTGCCAGCAGTTTGAGGGCGAGACAGCCCCAGCATTTT
.,TRBJ2-1,many,TRBV24-1,CATSGSWRDDNEQFF,TGTGCCACCAGTGGATCTTGGAGGGACGACAATGAGCAGTTCTTC
TRBD1,TRBJ1-2,.,TRBV20-1,CSAPTGNYGYTF,TGCAGTGCACCGACAGGGAACTATGGCTACACCTTC
.,TRBJ2-5,.,TRBV4-1,CASSRRWGGLETQYF,TGCGCCAGCAGCCGGAGATGGGGGGGGCTAGAGACCCAGTACTTC
.,TRBJ1-3,.,TRBV2,CASSELAVSGNTIYF,TGTGCCAGCAGTGAACTGGCAGTATCTGGAAACACCATATATTTT
.,TRBJ1-5,.,TRBV12-3/TRBV12-4,CASSSQAFDQPQHF,TGTGCCAGCAGTTCTCAGGCGTTCGATCAGCCCCAGCATTTT
.,TRBJ1-1,.,TRBV11-2,CASRYDTEAFF,TGTGCCAGCAGGTACGACACTGAAGCTTTCTTT
.,TRBJ1-6,few,TRBV18,CASSIDRLNSPLHF,TGTGCCAGCTCAATCGACAGGCTTAATTCACCCCTCCACTTT
.,TRBJ2-2,.,TRBV11-2,CASSLPAAGNTGELFF,TGTGCCAGCAGCCTCCCTGCGGCAGGGAACACCGGGGAGCTGTTTTTT
.,TRBJ2-7,many,TRBV20-1,CSAPIYEQYF,TGCAGTGCTCCCATTTACGAGCAGTACTTC
TRBD2,TRBJ2-7,few,TRBV5-6,CASSLGDYAYEQYF,TGTGCCAGCAGCTTGGGGGACTATGCCTACGAGCAGTACTTC
TRBD1,TRBJ2-3,few,TRBV18,CASSLRDSYTDTQYF,TGTGCCAGCTCACTCCGGGACAGTTACACAGATACGCAGTATTTT
.,TRBJ1-1,many,TRBV20-1,CLAGYAFF,TGTCTTGCAGGGTATGCTTTCTTT
.,TRBJ2-3,many,TRBV7-8,CASSFTPGDTQYF,TGTGCCAGCAGCTTCACACCCGGGGATACGCAGTATTTT
TRBD1,TRBJ2-4,few,TRBV6-5,CASRPHRQGAKNIQYF,TGTGCCAGCAGACCCCACCGACAGGGGGCCAAAAACATTCAGTACTTC
TRBD1,TRBJ2-5,many,TRBV29-1,CSTRKTGRQETQYF,TGCAGCACCCGCAAGACAGGGCGCCAAGAGACCCAGTACTTC
.,TRBJ1-5,many,TRBV12-3/TRBV12-4,CASSAGSYYQPQHF,TGTGCCAGCAGCGCAGGGTCGTATTATCAGCCCCAGCATTTT
TRBD2,TRBJ2-7,few,TRBV7-2,CASSLGGGGYEQYF,TGTGCCAGCAGCTTAGGAGGCGGGGGGTACGAGCAGTACTTC
TRBD1,TRBJ1-1,.,TRBV14,CASPYGRGPGTEAFF,TGTGCCAGCCCATATGGCAGGGGGCCGGGCACTGAAGCTTTCTTT
TRBD1,TRBJ1-2,.,TRBV20-1,CSAFWTGNFGYTF,TGCAGTGCCTTTTGGACAGGGAACTTTGGCTACACCTTC
TRBD2,TRBJ2-1,.,TRBV7-9,CASRELAGPYNEQFF,TGTGCCAGCAGGGAACTAGCGGGGCCCTACAATGAGCAGTTCTTC
.,TRBJ1-3,.,TRBV20-1,CSAIMGDYSGNTIYF,TGCAGTGCCATAATGGGGGACTACTCTGGAAACACCATATATTTT
.,TRBJ2-7,few,TRBV9,CASSVEPGNREQYF,TGTGCCAGCAGCGTAGAGCCCGGGAATCGGGAGCAGTACTTC
.,TRBJ1-2,once,TRBV3-1,CASSQGRVRYGYTF,TGTGCCAGCAGCCAAGGCAGGGTAAGGTATGGCTACACCTTC
TRBD1,TRBJ2-2,many,TRBV6-5,CASSYSGQGLTGELFF,TGTGCCAGCAGTTACTCAGGACAGGGGCTCACCGGGGAGCTGTTTTTT
TRBD1,TRBJ2-3,few,TRBV29-1,CSVRGQGGDTQYF,TGCAGCGTACGGGGACAGGGGGGAGATACGCAGTATTTT
.,TRBJ2-4,.,TRBV15,CATRVHPKNIQYF,TGTGCCACCAGGGTCCATCCCAAAAACATTCAGTACTTC
.,TRBJ1-1,many,TRBV7-2,CASSRQALNTEAFF,TGTGCCAGCAGTCGACAGGCCCTGAACACTGAAGCTTTCTTT
.,TRBJ2-7,many,TRBV7-8,CASSLSAGGEQYF,TGTGCCAGCAGCTTATCGGCAGGCGGGGAGCAGTACTTC
.,TRBJ1-1,few,TRBV7-8,CASSLVVRETEAFF,TGTGCCAGCAGCTTAGTTGTCAGGGAGACTGAAGCTTTCTTT
.,TRBJ1-2,.,TRBV3-1,CASSHLGANYGYTF,TGTGCCAGCAGCCATCTGGGAGCTAACTATGGCTACACCTTC
.,TRBJ2-3,.,TRBV11-2,CASSLLAGKSTDTQYF,TGTGCCAGCAGCTTACTCGCGGGGAAAAGCACAGATACGCAGTATTTT
.,TRBJ1-1,many,TRBV12-3/TRBV12-4,CASSLQGSDTEAFF,TGTGCCAGCAGTTTGCAGGGGAGCGACACTGAAGCTTTCTTT
TRBD2,TRBJ2-3,.,TRBV7-3,CASSPSGGLTDTQYF,TGTGCCAGCAGCCCTAGCGGGGGTCTCACAGATACGCAGTATTTT
.,TRBJ2-1,few,TRBV10-3,CAIRPQGASGSYNEQFF,TGTGCCATCAGACCTCAGGGGGCTAGCGGTTCCTACAATGAGCAGTTCTTC
TRBD1,TRBJ2-7,few,TRBV20-1,CSARSGTGGDEQYF,TGCAGTGCCCGATCCGGGACAGGGGGAGACGAGCAGTACTTC
.,TRBJ2-3,many,TRBV7-7,CASSETGTDTQYF,TGTGCTAGCAGCGAAACAGGGACCGATACGCAGTATTTT
.,TRBJ2-2,many,TRBV9,CASSVGSAANTGELFF,TGTGCCAGCAGCGTCGGATCCGCCGCGAACACCGGGGAGCTGTTTTTT
.,TRBJ1-4,many,TRBV7-9,CASSLGVLRGPNEKLFF,TGTGCCAGCAGCTTAGGGGTCCTTCGAGGACCTAATGAAAAACTGTTTTTT
.,TRBJ1-6,.,TRBV7-9,CASSWETNSPLHF,TGTGCCAGCAGCTGGGAGACTAATTCACCCCTCCACTTT
.,TRBJ2-7,many,TRBV2,CASWTWSSYEQYF,TGTGCCAGCTGGACATGGAGCTCCTACGAGCAGTACTTC